The rows below give T cell receptor beta chains drawn from one sample of a study. TCRdb recomputed calls from the 5' RACE reads with MiXCR, one row per CDR3 protein. The repertoire includes 62,000 or so distinct CDR3 sequences, about 26% of them detected once, and less than 2.5% sits in the top ten. Sequencing input: tumor-infiltrating Tregs sorted from the breast tumor. All receptors come from a female donor with breast cancer. CDR3s include the opening cysteine and the closing phenylalanine or tryptophan. D genes are given only for firm matches. The size of a clone is reported for some rows only, either as once, few or many, or as a class for expanded clones.

V gene: TRBV2
J gene: TRBJ2-2
D gene: TRBD2
clone size: -
CDR3 DNA: TGTGCCAGGGACGGGGGGACCGGGGAGCTGTTTTTT
CDR3 protein: CARDGGTGELFF

V gene: TRBV3-1
J gene: TRBJ1-2
D gene: TRBD1
clone size: -
CDR3 DNA: TGTGCCAGCAGCCTCCGACAGGGATGGGGCTACACCTTC
CDR3 protein: CASSLRQGWGYTF

V gene: TRBV5-1
J gene: TRBJ1-2
D gene: -
clone size: -
CDR3 DNA: TGCGCCAGCAGCCTGTCTTCTGGGACCGCATTTGGCTACACCTTC
CDR3 protein: CASSLSSGTAFGYTF

V gene: TRBV7-8
J gene: TRBJ1-2
D gene: -
clone size: -
CDR3 DNA: TGTGCCAGCAGCACGGGAAGAACAGGGTTCCGTGGCTACACCTTC
CDR3 protein: CASSTGRTGFRGYTF

V gene: TRBV5-1
J gene: TRBJ1-2
D gene: -
clone size: -
CDR3 DNA: TGCGCCAGCAGCTTACAGGGAGCTAACTATGGCTACACCTTC
CDR3 protein: CASSLQGANYGYTF

V gene: TRBV5-1
J gene: TRBJ2-3
D gene: -
clone size: -
CDR3 DNA: TGCGCCAGCAGCTTTCACAGCGGGTCTTACAATGAGCAGTATTTT
CDR3 protein: CASSFHSGSYNEQYF

V gene: TRBV20-1
J gene: TRBJ2-1
D gene: TRBD2
clone size: few
CDR3 DNA: TGCAGTGCTAGTAAAACGGGAGGGCCGGATGAGCAGTTCTTC
CDR3 protein: CSASKTGGPDEQFF

V gene: TRBV5-1
J gene: TRBJ1-2
D gene: TRBD1
clone size: -
CDR3 DNA: TGCGCCAGCAGCTTTGGCGCAGGGGGAGGTGGCTACACCTTC
CDR3 protein: CASSFGAGGGGYTF

V gene: TRBV5-1
J gene: TRBJ2-1
D gene: TRBD1
clone size: many
CDR3 DNA: TGCGCCAGCAGCAAACTCGGACAGGGTAGCTACAATGAGCAGTTCTTC
CDR3 protein: CASSKLGQGSYNEQFF

V gene: TRBV27
J gene: TRBJ1-6
D gene: -
clone size: -
CDR3 DNA: TGTGCCAGCAGTTTGTACAGGCAAAGCTCCTATAATTCACCCCTCCACTTT
CDR3 protein: CASSLYRQSSYNSPLHF

V gene: TRBV21-1
J gene: TRBJ2-2
D gene: -
clone size: -
CDR3 DNA: -
CDR3 protein: CASSIGPNQLEPGSCFF

V gene: TRBV12-3/TRBV12-4
J gene: TRBJ2-3
D gene: TRBD2
clone size: few
CDR3 DNA: TGTGTCAGCTGGGCGGGGGACTACACAGATACGCAGTATTTT
CDR3 protein: CVSWAGDYTDTQYF

V gene: TRBV5-1
J gene: TRBJ1-1
D gene: -
clone size: medium-sized
CDR3 DNA: TGCGCCAGCAGCTTGGCGGGGTCTTTGAACACTGAAGCTTTCTTT
CDR3 protein: CASSLAGSLNTEAFF

V gene: TRBV28
J gene: TRBJ2-2
D gene: -
clone size: -
CDR3 DNA: TGTGCCAGCACCTCCGCGGGGCTATCATCCGGGGAGCTGTTTTTT
CDR3 protein: CASTSAGLSSGELFF

V gene: TRBV4-1
J gene: TRBJ1-2
D gene: -
clone size: many
CDR3 DNA: TGCGCCAGCAGACATAGGGGTGACACAGAGCCGATCTATGGCTACACCTTC
CDR3 protein: CASRHRGDTEPIYGYTF

V gene: TRBV13
J gene: TRBJ2-1
D gene: -
clone size: few
CDR3 DNA: TGTGCCAGCAGCACCCGGAATATCGTGAGTGAGCAGTTCTTC
CDR3 protein: CASSTRNIVSEQFF

V gene: TRBV7-9
J gene: TRBJ1-3
D gene: -
clone size: few
CDR3 DNA: TGTGCCAGCAGCTTTTGGGGAAACACCATATATTTT
CDR3 protein: CASSFWGNTIYF

V gene: TRBV20-1
J gene: TRBJ2-1
D gene: TRBD2
clone size: few
CDR3 DNA: TGCAGTGCTCCACCTGGACTAGCGGGAGGTAATGAGCAGTTCTTC
CDR3 protein: CSAPPGLAGGNEQFF

V gene: TRBV6-5
J gene: TRBJ2-7
D gene: TRBD1
clone size: -
CDR3 DNA: TGTGCCAGCGGTTACCGGTCACAGGGGGACTCCTACGAGCAGTACTTC
CDR3 protein: CASGYRSQGDSYEQYF

V gene: TRBV20-1
J gene: TRBJ1-1
D gene: -
clone size: -
CDR3 DNA: TGCAGTGCTAGTTCTGGGGGGGAAGCTTTCTTT
CDR3 protein: CSASSGGEAFF

V gene: TRBV7-2
J gene: TRBJ1-5
D gene: -
clone size: -
CDR3 DNA: TGTGCCAGCAGCTTAAGGGCCTCGAGGAATCAGCCCCAGCATTTT
CDR3 protein: CASSLRASRNQPQHF

V gene: TRBV27
J gene: TRBJ1-5
D gene: -
clone size: few
CDR3 DNA: TGTGCCACCGCGCTAGGGCCTAGCAATCAGCCCCAGCATTTT
CDR3 protein: CATALGPSNQPQHF

V gene: TRBV5-6
J gene: TRBJ1-5
D gene: -
clone size: -
CDR3 DNA: TGTGCCAGCAGCTATGGCGGGAGGGCCAGGGATACGCAGCATTTT
CDR3 protein: CASSYGGRARDTQHF

V gene: TRBV6-2/TRBV6-3
J gene: TRBJ2-5
D gene: TRBD2
clone size: medium-sized
CDR3 DNA: TGTGCCAGCATCCCGCGACTAGCGGGGAATCAAGAGACCCAGTACTTC
CDR3 protein: CASIPRLAGNQETQYF

V gene: TRBV2
J gene: TRBJ1-3
D gene: TRBD1
clone size: -
CDR3 DNA: TGTGCCAGCAGAGCTAATCCGGGACAGCCATCCTCTGGAAACACCATATATTTT
CDR3 protein: CASRANPGQPSSGNTIYF

V gene: TRBV7-9
J gene: TRBJ1-6
D gene: -
clone size: few
CDR3 DNA: TGTGCCAGCAGCTCCGGGACGGAAAATAATTCACCCCTCCACTTT
CDR3 protein: CASSSGTENNSPLHF

V gene: TRBV20-1
J gene: TRBJ1-1
D gene: -
clone size: -
CDR3 DNA: TGCAGTGCTAGTTTACGGGACCGATACACTGAAGCTTTCTTT
CDR3 protein: CSASLRDRYTEAFF

V gene: TRBV2
J gene: TRBJ2-2
D gene: -
clone size: few
CDR3 DNA: TGTGCCGCCAGAGGGGGGGTCAGCACCGGGGAGCTGTTTTTT
CDR3 protein: CAARGGVSTGELFF

V gene: TRBV4-3
J gene: TRBJ1-2
D gene: -
clone size: -
CDR3 DNA: TGCGCCAGCAGCCAAGATGGAAGGGGTAGTGGCTATGGCTACACCTTC
CDR3 protein: CASSQDGRGSGYGYTF